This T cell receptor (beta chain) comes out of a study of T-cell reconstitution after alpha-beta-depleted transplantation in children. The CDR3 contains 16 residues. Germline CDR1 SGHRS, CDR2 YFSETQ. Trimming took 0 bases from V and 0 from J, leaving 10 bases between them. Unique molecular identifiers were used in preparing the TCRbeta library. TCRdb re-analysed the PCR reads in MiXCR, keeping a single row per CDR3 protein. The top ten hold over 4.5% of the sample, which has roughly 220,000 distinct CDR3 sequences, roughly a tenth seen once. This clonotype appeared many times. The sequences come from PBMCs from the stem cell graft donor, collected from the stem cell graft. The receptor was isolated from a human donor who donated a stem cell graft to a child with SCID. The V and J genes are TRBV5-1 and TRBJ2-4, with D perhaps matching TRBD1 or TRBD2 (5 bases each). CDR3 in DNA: TGCGCCAGCAGCTTGGTTGGGACGGAAGCCAAAAACATTCAGTACTTC. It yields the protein CASSLVGTEAKNIQYF.